This record concerns one TCR beta chain sequence. No cognate antigen has been identified for it. Per-base qualities were not stored, and no clone one base away is much larger. This record comes from a study of control samples from healthy donors and cancer patients (dated by TCRdb to 2018 to 2020). Library construction relied on the immunoSEQ multiplex PCR assay. What TCRdb holds here is the immuneACCESS table cut down to in-frame rearrangements. Part of the clones is not present; checked against another copy, under half of the missing clones reflect an unresolved V gene, and the others are unexplained. This sample has over 150,000 clones in its table, and around 96% of those were observed once. The ten largest clones represent about 5.6% of the sample. In the germline V gene (reference sequence), CDR1 corresponds to MNHNY and CDR2 to SVGAGI. Inclusive of the bounding cysteine and phenylalanine, the CDR3 is 16 residues long. Only the CDR3 DNA stays, 48 bases, in frame from base 1. Trimming removed 5 bases from V and 1 base from J, leaving 17 bases between the germline ends.

The sequence was collected from a man in his forties or fifties in good health. The chain was built from TRBV6-6 and TRBJ1-1; matching of 6 bases hints at TRBD1 as the D gene. The sample was blood. The CDR3 region reads CASSAGGALGNTEAFF. The DNA sequence reads TGTGCCAGCAGTGCCGGGGGGGCCCTTGGGAACACTGAAGCTTTCTTT.